This T cell receptor beta chain was identified during a study of shared clonotypes between healthy human individuals (dated by TCRdb to about 2020). At the level of the whole study: The cohort comprised two women and a few men aged 18 to 49 years. To estimate repertoire size and how much clonotype sharing occurs between individuals, the study deeply sequenced the blood TCR repertoires of five healthy adults. Different laboratories and diverse techniques were used to prepare libraries and sequence TCR repertoires, to increase sequencing depth and limit assay-specific biases. Leukapheresis yielded between about 0.8 and 8.9 billion PBMCs per donor.

Using the deep immunoSEQ assay, multiplex PCR amplified TCR CDR3 regions from genomic DNA. Extracted genomic DNA from each cell subset was spread evenly across all wells of several immunoSEQ 96-well plates, with each plate serving as a replicate. For unsorted PBMC, each replicate PCR was loaded with approximately 300 ng genomic DNA, equivalent to roughly 31,000 T cell genomes. Ten immunoSEQ deep assay plates were used to sequence the unsorted PBMC genomic DNA. Purified libraries were quantified with a Qubit 3.0 fluorometer, sized on a Bioanalyzer 2100, and re-quantified with the KAPA Library Quantification kit. Every immunoSEQ 96-well plate was sequenced on a dedicated single-read 150-cycle Illumina NextSeq 550 flow cell. As for the original processing: The immunoSEQ output contained only junctional sequences without quality scores, so filtering could not match that applied to full-length reads. To assign V/J genes and CDR3, sequences were annotated using PyIR, a Python wrapper for IgBLAST v1.9, with IMGT germline references. Reads with weak V/J assignments (E-value above 1e-6), missing CDR3, stop codons, out-of-frame junctions, or ambiguous translated residues were removed. A V3J clonotype was defined by an identical inferred V gene, J gene, and CDR3 amino acid sequence. Percentage overlap between repertoires was calculated by dividing the number of shared unique clonotypes by the size of the smaller repertoire. Three approaches were used to assess repertoire richness: RTK rarefaction, the Chao1 estimator, and Recon v2.1 estimates of unobserved clonotypes. TCRdb provides this immuneACCESS table in a form limited to in-frame rearrangements. Some clones are lacking; in checked studies, under half of them reflect an unresolved V gene, and why the rest are absent is not known. D and trimming were read from the DNA, whereas the V and J calls and clone size are those reported in that table. The sample includes about half a million clones, with approximately 85% observed a single time. 10% to 15% of the sample belongs to the ten largest clones.

Points on this clone: The specificity of this receptor is unknown. No qualities accompany the bases; no much larger clone lies one base away.

On the study overall, not on this receptor specifically: Sampling was restricted to blood, and TCR repertoires in tissue are likely to differ from TCR repertoires in blood. Pairwise subsampling indicated that sequencing depth was expected to affect the degree of clonotype sharing among donors. Because the study included a small number of donors, the genetic and exposure-history diversity represented was limited.

The CDR3, cysteine through phenylalanine, is 16 amino acids long. The DNA shown is the 48-base CDR3, in frame from base 1. CDR1 and CDR2, per the germline V gene, are SGHRS and YFSETQ. V trim: 0 bases; J trim: 3 bases; unmatched bases: 4. The donors were healthy, HIV-negative adults who had no recently reported acute infections or vaccinations. All donors were Caucasian adults living in Nashville, Tennessee, USA. For unsorted samples, 75 million to 100 million PBMCs were counted and genomic DNA was extracted with the QIAamp DNA Blood Mini kit. Blood was collected by leukapheresis, and PBMCs were isolated by Ficoll-Histopaque density gradient centrifugation and then cryopreserved in liquid nitrogen vapor phase.

The specimen was PBMCs. The chain was built from TRBV5-1 and TRBJ2-5; 11 bases in between match TRBD2. The TCR was taken from a woman in her thirties or forties in good health. Some clones in this sample may be carry-over from other donors' samples. Read as DNA, the sequence is TGCGCCAGCAGCTTGGGGTTAGCGGGAGGGAAAGAGACCCAGTACTTC. It is translated as CASSLGLAGGKETQYF.